This TCR beta chain is drawn from a study of T cells in Graves' hyperthyroidism and ophthalmopathy. Study-level information: Peripheral blood specimens were obtained at initial diagnosis, prior to any treatment. Broader study findings: Median prediction lead before ophthalmopathy onset was six to eight months with the model. Blood samples included most of the expanded thyroid clonotypes exceeding 0.001.

Germline CDR1 ENHRY, CDR2 SYGVKD. The ends were cut back, 2 bases at V and 0 bases at J, with 7 bases in the middle. This CDR3 spans 14 amino acids. Researchers amplified the TCR beta CDR3 regions from RNA transcripts. An initial round of RT-PCR targeting the TCR CDR3 relied on the HTBI primer set. MiXCR, applied by TCRdb to the multiplex PCR reads, yields one record per CDR3 protein. The sample records roughly 740,000 distinct CDR3 sequences, about 16% being singletons. A word on this clonotype: The target antigen is unknown.

The chain has TRBV10-3 and TRBJ1-1; the D is unclear. This TCR was recovered from a man younger than 35 with Graves' hyperthyroidism. Material: blood. The CDR3 here is CAISEGSMNTEAFF. The CDR3 DNA follows: TGTGCCATCAGTGAGGGTAGTATGAACACTGAAGCTTTCTTT.